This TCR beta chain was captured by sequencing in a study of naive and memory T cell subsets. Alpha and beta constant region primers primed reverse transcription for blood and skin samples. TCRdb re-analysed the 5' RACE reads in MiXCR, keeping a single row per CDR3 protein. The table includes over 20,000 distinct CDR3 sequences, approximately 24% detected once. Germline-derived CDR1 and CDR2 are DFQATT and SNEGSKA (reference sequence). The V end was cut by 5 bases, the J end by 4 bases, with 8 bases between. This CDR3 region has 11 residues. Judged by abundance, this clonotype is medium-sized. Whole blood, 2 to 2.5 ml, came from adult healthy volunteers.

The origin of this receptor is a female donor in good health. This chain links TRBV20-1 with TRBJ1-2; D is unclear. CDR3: CSAVDGYGYTF. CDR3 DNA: TGCAGTGCTGTAGACGGCTATGGCTACACCTTC.